A selection of T cell receptor beta chains follows, all from one sample in a study of cytomegalovirus exposure and HLA in healthy donors. Only in-frame clones appear in the TCRdb table, and some are missing; sequencing was by immunoSEQ multiplex PCR. The sample has some 190,000 clones, about three quarters seen once. Material for sequencing was PBMCs. The receptors originated from a woman aged 40 to 50 in good health and CMV-seronegative. Each CDR3 is given with its conserved first and last residue. D genes are given only for firm matches. Part of the rows lack a size; the others show once, few, many or a class for expanded clones.

j_call,d_call,v_call,clone_size,cdr3_aa,cdr3_nt
TRBJ1-1,.,TRBV6-5,.,CASSPIVEVTEAFF,TGTGCCAGCAGTCCGATCGTTGAGGTCACTGAAGCTTTCTTT
TRBJ2-7,.,TRBV20-1,once,CSARDADEQYF,TGCAGTGCTAGAGATGCGGACGAGCAGTACTTC
TRBJ2-3,TRBD2,TRBV5-6,.,CASSLPAGVTDTQYF,TGTGCCAGCAGCTTGCCAGCGGGAGTGACAGATACGCAGTATTTT
TRBJ2-1,.,TRBV5-1,.,CASSLPGNEQFF,TGCGCCAGCAGCTTGCCGGGGAATGAGCAGTTCTTC
TRBJ1-2,.,TRBV20-1,once,CSAGSPGGYTF,TGCAGTGCTGGGTCCCCCGGGGGCTACACCTTC
TRBJ2-5,TRBD1,TRBV7-2,.,CASSLSSGGIGQETQYF,TGTGCCAGCAGCCTTTCCTCAGGGGGCATTGGGCAAGAGACCCAGTACTTC
TRBJ1-5,.,TRBV5-6,.,CASSWGGDSGPQHF,TGTGCCAGCAGCTGGGGAGGGGACTCCGGGCCCCAGCATTTT
TRBJ1-2,.,TRBV5-4,.,CASSLGRGYGYTF,TGTGCCAGCAGCCTCGGGAGGGGCTATGGCTACACCTTC
TRBJ2-3,.,TRBV29-1,.,CSSVGGGDTDTQYF,TGCAGCTCCGTGGGGGGAGGCGACACAGATACGCAGTATTTT
TRBJ1-2,.,TRBV30,.,CAARVGAYINYGYTF,TGTGCCGCCCGGGTGGGGGCCTACATTAACTATGGCTACACCTTC
TRBJ2-3,TRBD1,TRBV12-5,.,CASGLGAWSSGTGLTSTDTQYF,TGTGCTAGTGGTTTGGGGGCCTGGTCGTCGGGGACAGGGCTTACTAGCACAGATACGCAGTATTTT
TRBJ1-1,TRBD1,TRBV30,.,CAWSPGTGTEAFF,TGTGCCTGGAGTCCCGGGACAGGGACTGAAGCTTTCTTT
TRBJ1-4,.,TRBV10-3,.,CATSGEREKLFF,TGTGCCACCAGTGGGGAGCGGGAAAAACTGTTTTTT
TRBJ2-2,.,TRBV4-3,.,CASSLAANTGELFF,TGCGCCAGCAGCCTGGCGGCTAACACCGGGGAGCTGTTTTTT
TRBJ1-2,.,TRBV9,.,CASSVETGVLNYGYTF,TGTGCCAGCAGCGTAGAAACCGGGGTGCTTAACTATGGCTACACCTTC
TRBJ1-3,.,TRBV9,.,CASSYQGSGNTIYF,TGTGCCAGCAGTTATCAGGGCTCCGGAAACACCATATATTTT
TRBJ2-1,.,TRBV28,once,CASRGLLNEQFF,TGTGCCAGCAGGGGCCTCCTTAATGAGCAGTTCTTC
TRBJ1-1,TRBD1,TRBV19,.,CASTPGGLTEAFF,TGTGCCAGTACCCCAGGGGGCTTGACTGAAGCTTTCTTT
TRBJ2-2,.,TRBV6-6,.,CASSYGAGELFF,TGTGCCAGCAGTTACGGAGCCGGGGAGCTGTTTTTT
TRBJ1-4,TRBD1,TRBV27,.,CASSFQGAANEKLFF,TGTGCCAGCAGTTTTCAGGGGGCGGCTAATGAAAAACTGTTTTTT
TRBJ2-3,TRBD1,TRBV7-2,once,CASSLSGGARTDTQYF,TGTGCCAGCAGCTTGTCAGGGGGCGCGAGGACAGATACGCAGTATTTT
TRBJ1-5,.,TRBV2,.,CASSDGQSNQPQHF,TGTGCCAGCAGCGATGGACAATCCAATCAGCCCCAGCATTTT
TRBJ1-4,.,TRBV7-2,.,CASTPTGRNEKLFF,TGTGCCAGCACTCCCACAGGGCGGAATGAAAAACTGTTTTTT
TRBJ1-1,.,TRBV2,.,CASSVSRVNTEAFF,TGTGCCAGCAGTGTTTCCCGGGTCAACACTGAAGCTTTCTTT
TRBJ2-7,TRBD1,TRBV27,.,CASRPSKGQGIYEQYF,TGTGCCAGCAGGCCCAGTAAGGGACAGGGTATTTACGAGCAGTACTTC
TRBJ2-2,.,TRBV4-3,once,CASSRRDTPTVGELFF,TGCGCCAGCAGCCGACGGGACACCCCAACGGTCGGGGAGCTGTTTTTT
TRBJ2-5,.,TRBV5-1,.,CASSLNPVDGQETQYF,TGCGCCAGCAGCTTGAACCCCGTAGACGGGCAAGAGACCCAGTACTTC
TRBJ2-7,.,TRBV30,few,CAWRMRVGFLYEQYF,TGTGCCTGGAGGATGAGGGTCGGCTTCCTATACGAGCAGTACTTC
TRBJ2-5,TRBD2,TRBV4-1,.,CASSQDIPGGIQETQYF,TGCGCCAGCAGCCAAGATATCCCGGGAGGAATCCAAGAGACCCAGTACTTC
TRBJ1-2,.,TRBV21-1,.,CASSKRTGNGYTF,TGTGCCAGCAGCAAAAGGACAGGGAATGGCTACACCTTC
TRBJ1-4,.,TRBV19,.,CASSERQPDEKLFF,TGTGCCAGTAGTGAGCGCCAGCCAGATGAAAAACTGTTTTTT
TRBJ2-1,TRBD2,TRBV12-5,.,CASAPSRGSNSYNEQFF,TGTGCTAGTGCCCCGTCCCGCGGGAGCAACTCCTACAATGAGCAGTTCTTC
TRBJ1-2,.,TRBV5-5,.,CASSLALGYGYTF,TGTGCCAGCAGCTTGGCCCTCGGGTATGGCTACACCTTC
TRBJ2-1,.,TRBV15,.,CATSGLNEQFF,TGTGCCACCAGCGGCTTAAATGAGCAGTTCTTC
TRBJ2-7,TRBD2,TRBV29-1,once,CSVEAEGGAEQYF,TGCAGCGTTGAAGCCGAGGGAGGGGCCGAGCAGTACTTC
TRBJ1-5,.,TRBV7-9,.,CSSSFGAGPNQPQHF,TGTTCCAGCAGCTTTGGCGCGGGGCCCAATCAGCCCCAGCATTTT
TRBJ2-3,.,TRBV5-1,.,CASSFADTQYF,TGCGCCAGCAGCTTCGCAGATACGCAGTATTTT
TRBJ2-3,TRBD2,TRBV7-2,.,CASSLGPLGGGLTDTQYF,TGTGCCAGCAGCTTAGGCCCTTTGGGGGGAGGGCTCACAGATACGCAGTATTTT
TRBJ2-5,.,TRBV7-2,.,CASSLVRAVTQQETQYF,TGTGCCAGCAGCTTAGTGAGGGCGGTCACTCAACAAGAGACCCAGTACTTC
TRBJ2-2,.,TRBV4-3,few,CASSQLGATGELFF,TGCGCCAGCAGCCAGCTGGGGGCGACCGGGGAGCTGTTTTTT
TRBJ2-1,TRBD2,TRBV15,once,CATRTSGGSSYNEQFF,TGTGCCACCCGGACTAGCGGAGGGAGCTCCTACAATGAGCAGTTCTTC
TRBJ1-2,.,TRBV7-2,.,CASSSGPGYYGYTF,TGTGCCAGCAGCTCTGGCCCGGGGTACTATGGCTACACCTTC